A single sample is the source of the 5 T cell receptor beta chains below, sequenced in a study of blood T cell repertoires in COVID-19. Sequenced by immunoSEQ multiplex PCR; TCRdb stores in-frame clones only, minus some. The table records approximately 55,000 clones, 80% of them present only once. The sample comprised peripheral blood. These receptors came from a man under 40 with COVID-19, enrolled during active disease.

The chain recombines TRBV14 with TRBJ1-1, with 9 bases identical to TRBD1. Germline V gene sequence: CDR1 SGHDN, CDR2 FVKESK. V lost 4 bases to trimming and J lost 7 bases; unmatched junction nucleotides: 7. This CDR3 has 14 residues. The CDR3 here is CASSLILDRGEAFF. The CDR3 coding sequence is TGTGCCAGCAGCCTAATTTTGGACAGGGGTGAAGCTTTCTTT.

This clone has only one observation. The V call is TRBV2, the J call TRBJ2-5, with 7 nucleotides matching TRBD1. Germline V lookup: CDR1 SNHLY, CDR2 FYNNEI. Losses at the gene ends were 2 bases for V and 4 bases for J; bases not matched to a gene: 13. The CDR3 has 17 amino acids. The chain's CDR3 is CASSERTGYFVGETQYF. The CDR3 DNA reads as TGTGCCAGCAGTGAACGGACAGGCTATTTTGTTGGAGAGACCCAGTACTTC.

This chain links TRBV28 with TRBJ2-7; TRBD1 aligns across 7 bases. The CDR3 totals 14 residues. The V gene's germline CDR1 is MDHEN and CDR2 SYDVKM. J gave up 4 bases and V 3 bases, and 6 bases lay outside the gene matches. For the CDR3, the DNA is TGTGCCAGCAGTTTGGGCAGGGGGAATTACGAGCAGTACTTC. Protein sequence: CASSLGRGNYEQYF.

The table lists this clone with a few counts. This chain uses TRBV18 with TRBJ1-2; 8 nucleotides line up with TRBD1. V lost 0 bases and J lost 8; bases outside the gene matches: 17. Germline V gene sequence: CDR1 KGHSH, CDR2 LQKENI. This CDR3 has 18 amino acids. CDR3 amino acids: CASSPPGTGGGLIRGYTF. Written as DNA, the CDR3 is TGTGCCAGCTCACCACCCGGGACAGGTGGGGGACTTATTCGAGGCTACACCTTC.

The chain combines TRBV3-1 (or the pseudogene TRBV3-2) with TRBJ2-7; 7 bases agree with TRBD1. The CDR3 has 17 residues. Germline trimming cut 0 bases from V and 4 bases from J; bases unmatched to any gene: 12. Germline values: CDR1 LGHDT, CDR2 YNNKEL (reference sequence). CDR3 DNA sequence: TGTGCCAGCAGCCAAGATGGGAAGCTAGGGGGCTTATACGAGCAGTACTTC. Translating gives CASSQDGKLGGLYEQYF.